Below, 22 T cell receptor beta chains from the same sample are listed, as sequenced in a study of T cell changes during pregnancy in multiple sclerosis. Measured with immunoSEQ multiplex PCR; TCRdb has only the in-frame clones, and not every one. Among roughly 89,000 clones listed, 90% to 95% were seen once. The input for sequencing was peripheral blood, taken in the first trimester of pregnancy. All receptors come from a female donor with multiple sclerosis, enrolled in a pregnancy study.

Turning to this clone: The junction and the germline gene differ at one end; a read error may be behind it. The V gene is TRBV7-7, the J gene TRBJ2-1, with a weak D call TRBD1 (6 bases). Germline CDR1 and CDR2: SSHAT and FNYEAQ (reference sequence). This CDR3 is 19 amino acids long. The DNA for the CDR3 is TGTGCTAGCAGCCCCCGCCTGCCGGCCGGGACAAGCTCCTACAATGAGCAGTTCTTC. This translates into CASSPRLPAGTSSYNEQFF. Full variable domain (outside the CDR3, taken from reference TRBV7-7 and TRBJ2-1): GAGVSQSPRYKVTKRGQDVTLRCDPISSHATLYWYQQALGQGPEFLTYFNYEAQPDKSGLPSDRFSAERPEGSISTLTIQRTEQRDSAMYRCASSPRLPAGTSSYNEQFFGPGTRLTVL.

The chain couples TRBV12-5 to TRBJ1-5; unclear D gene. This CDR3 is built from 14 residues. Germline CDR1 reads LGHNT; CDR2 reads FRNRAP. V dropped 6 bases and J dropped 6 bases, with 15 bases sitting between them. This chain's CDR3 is CASGSPPGIQPQHF. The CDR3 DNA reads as TGTGCTAGTGGGTCCCCCCCCGGTATTCAGCCCCAGCATTTT.

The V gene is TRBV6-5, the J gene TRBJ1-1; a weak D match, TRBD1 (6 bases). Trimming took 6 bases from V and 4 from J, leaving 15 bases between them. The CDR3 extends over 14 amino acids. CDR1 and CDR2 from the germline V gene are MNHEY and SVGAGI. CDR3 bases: TGTGCCAGCAGACACAAGGGGGTAGTCACTGAAGCTTTCTTT. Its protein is CASRHKGVVTEAFF.

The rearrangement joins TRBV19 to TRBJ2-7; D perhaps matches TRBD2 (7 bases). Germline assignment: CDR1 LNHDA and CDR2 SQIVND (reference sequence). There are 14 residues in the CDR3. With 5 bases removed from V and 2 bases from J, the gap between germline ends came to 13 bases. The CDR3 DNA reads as TGTGCCAGTAGTCCGGGGGGCCCAACCTACGAGCAGTACTTC. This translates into CASSPGGPTYEQYF. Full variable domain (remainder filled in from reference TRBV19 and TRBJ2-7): DGGITQSPKYLFRKEGQNVTLSCEQNLNHDAMYWYRQDPGQGLRLIYYSQIVNDFQKGDIAEGYSVSREKKESFPLTVTSAQKNPTAFYLCASSPGGPTYEQYFGPGTRLTVT.

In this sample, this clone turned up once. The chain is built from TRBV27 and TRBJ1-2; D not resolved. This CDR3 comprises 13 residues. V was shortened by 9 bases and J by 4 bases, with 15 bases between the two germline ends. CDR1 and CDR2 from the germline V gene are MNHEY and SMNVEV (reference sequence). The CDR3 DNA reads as TGTGCCAGTTCAACATCGCAGTTCTATGGCTACACCTTC. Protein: CASSTSQFYGYTF.

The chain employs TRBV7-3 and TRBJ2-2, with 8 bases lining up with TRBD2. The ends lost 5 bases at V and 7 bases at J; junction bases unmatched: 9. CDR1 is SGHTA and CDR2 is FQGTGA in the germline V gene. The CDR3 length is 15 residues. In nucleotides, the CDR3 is TGTGCCAGCAGCCAACGGGGGGGCGTAATCGGGGAGCTGTTTTTT. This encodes CASSQRGGVIGELFF.

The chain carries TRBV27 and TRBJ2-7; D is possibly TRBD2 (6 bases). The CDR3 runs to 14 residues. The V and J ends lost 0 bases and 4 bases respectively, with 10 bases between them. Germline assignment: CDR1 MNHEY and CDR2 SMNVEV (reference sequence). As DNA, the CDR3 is TGTGCCAGCAGTTTATCTGACGGGGGATACGAGCAGTACTTC. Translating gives CASSLSDGGYEQYF.

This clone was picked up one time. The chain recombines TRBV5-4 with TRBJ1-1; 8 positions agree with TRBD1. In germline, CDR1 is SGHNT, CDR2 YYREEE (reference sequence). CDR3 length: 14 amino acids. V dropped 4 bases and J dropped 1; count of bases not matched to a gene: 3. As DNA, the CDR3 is TGTGCCAGCAGCCCGGGACAGGCGAACACTGAAGCTTTCTTT. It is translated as CASSPGQANTEAFF.

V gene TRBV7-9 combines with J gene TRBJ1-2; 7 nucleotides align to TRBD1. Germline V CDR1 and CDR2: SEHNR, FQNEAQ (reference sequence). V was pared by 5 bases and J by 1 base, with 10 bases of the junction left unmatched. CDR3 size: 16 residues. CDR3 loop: CASSEDPGQRNYGYTF. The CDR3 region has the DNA TGTGCCAGCAGCGAGGATCCGGGACAGCGTAACTATGGCTACACCTTC.

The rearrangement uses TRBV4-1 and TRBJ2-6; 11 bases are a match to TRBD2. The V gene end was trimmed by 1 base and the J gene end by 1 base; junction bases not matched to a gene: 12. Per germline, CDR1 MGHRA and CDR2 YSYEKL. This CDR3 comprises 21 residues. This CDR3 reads CASSQVVFSGGASSGANVLTF. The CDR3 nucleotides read TGCGCCAGCAGCCAAGTTGTGTTTAGCGGGGGGGCGAGTTCTGGGGCCAACGTCCTGACTTTC.

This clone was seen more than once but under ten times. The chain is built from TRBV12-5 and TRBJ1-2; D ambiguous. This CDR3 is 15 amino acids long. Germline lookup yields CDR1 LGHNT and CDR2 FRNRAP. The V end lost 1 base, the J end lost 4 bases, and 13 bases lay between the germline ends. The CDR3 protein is CASGLGEQPLYGYTF. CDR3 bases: TGTGCTAGTGGTTTGGGTGAACAGCCCCTCTATGGCTACACCTTC. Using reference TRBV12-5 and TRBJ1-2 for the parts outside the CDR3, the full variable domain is DARVTQTPRHKVTEMGQEVTMRCQPILGHNTVFWYRQTMMQGLELLAYFRNRAPLDDSGMPKDRFSAEMPDATLATLKIQPSEPRDSAVYFCASGLGEQPLYGYTFGSGTRLTVV.

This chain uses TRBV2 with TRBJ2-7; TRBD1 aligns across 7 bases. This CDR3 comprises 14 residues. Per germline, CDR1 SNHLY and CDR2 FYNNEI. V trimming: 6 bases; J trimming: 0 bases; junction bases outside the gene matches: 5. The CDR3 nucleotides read TGTGCCAGCAGGGAGGACAGGAACTCCTACGAGCAGTACTTC. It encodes CASREDRNSYEQYF.

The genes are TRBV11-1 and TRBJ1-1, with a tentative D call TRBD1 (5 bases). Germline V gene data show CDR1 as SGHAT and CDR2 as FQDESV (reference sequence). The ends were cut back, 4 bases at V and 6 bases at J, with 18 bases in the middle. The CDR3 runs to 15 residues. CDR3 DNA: TGTGCCAGCAGCTCAAGGGGCCGTAGAGGCCCTGAAGCTTTCTTT. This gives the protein CASSSRGRRGPEAFF.

The CDR3 bases are TGCGCCAGCAGTCGGTTGGTTCAGGGGGGCTATGGCTACACCTTC. This translates into CASSRLVQGGYGYTF. The rearrangement links TRBV23-1 to TRBJ1-2, with 7 bases aligning to TRBD1. TRBV23-1 is designated an ORF whose function remains uncertain. This CDR3 comprises 15 residues. V gave up 4 bases and J gave up 4 bases; unmatched junction bases: 9.

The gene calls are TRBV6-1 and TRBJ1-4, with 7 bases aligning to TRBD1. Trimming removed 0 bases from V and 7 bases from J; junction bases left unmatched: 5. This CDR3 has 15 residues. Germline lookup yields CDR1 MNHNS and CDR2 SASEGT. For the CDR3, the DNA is TGTGCCAGCAGTGAAGCGACAGGACAGGTTGAAAAACTGTTTTTT. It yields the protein CASSEATGQVEKLFF.

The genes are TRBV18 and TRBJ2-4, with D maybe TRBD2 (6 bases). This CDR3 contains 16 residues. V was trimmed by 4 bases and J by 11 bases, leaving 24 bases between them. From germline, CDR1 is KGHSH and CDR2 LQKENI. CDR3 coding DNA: TGTGCCAGCTCACTCCCGTCGCTGGCGGGGTCACAAGTTCAGTACTTC. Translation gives CASSLPSLAGSQVQYF.

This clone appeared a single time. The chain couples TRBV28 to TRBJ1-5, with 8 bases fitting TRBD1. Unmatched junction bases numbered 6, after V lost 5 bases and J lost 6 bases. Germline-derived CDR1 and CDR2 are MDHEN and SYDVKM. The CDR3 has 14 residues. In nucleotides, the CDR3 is TGTGCCAGCAGTACCGGGACAGGTTCTCAGCCCCAGCATTTT. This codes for CASSTGTGSQPQHF. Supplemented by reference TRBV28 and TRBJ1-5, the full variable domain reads DVKVTQSSRYLVKRTGEKVFLECVQDMDHENMFWYRQDPGLGLRLIYFSYDVKMKEKGDIPEGYSVSREKKERFSLILESASTNQTSMYLCASSTGTGSQPQHFGDGTRLSIL.

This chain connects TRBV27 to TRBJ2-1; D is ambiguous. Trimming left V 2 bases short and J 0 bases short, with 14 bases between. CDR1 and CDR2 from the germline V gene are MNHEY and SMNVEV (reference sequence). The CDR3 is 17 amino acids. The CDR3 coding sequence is TGTGCCAGCAGTTTAAGGCCCCATAGGAGCTCCTACAATGAGCAGTTCTTC. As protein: CASSLRPHRSSYNEQFF.

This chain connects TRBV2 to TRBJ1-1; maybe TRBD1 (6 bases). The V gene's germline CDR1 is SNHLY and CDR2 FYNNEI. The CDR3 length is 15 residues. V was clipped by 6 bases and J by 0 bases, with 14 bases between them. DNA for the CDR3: TGTGCCAGCAGGCCTACAGGACAGCTGAACACTGAAGCTTTCTTT. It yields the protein CASRPTGQLNTEAFF.

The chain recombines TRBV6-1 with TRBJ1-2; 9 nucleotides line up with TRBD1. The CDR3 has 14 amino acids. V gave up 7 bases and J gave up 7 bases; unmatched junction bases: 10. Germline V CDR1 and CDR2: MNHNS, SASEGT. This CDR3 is CASITGTGWSGYTF. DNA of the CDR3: TGTGCCAGCATCACCGGGACAGGGTGGTCTGGCTACACCTTC.

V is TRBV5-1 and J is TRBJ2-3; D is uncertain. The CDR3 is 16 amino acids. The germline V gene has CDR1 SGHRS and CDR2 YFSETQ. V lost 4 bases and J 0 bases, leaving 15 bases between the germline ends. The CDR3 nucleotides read TGCGCCAGCAGCCCTCGAGCGTCCTCTAGCACAGATACGCAGTATTTT. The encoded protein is CASSPRASSSTDTQYF. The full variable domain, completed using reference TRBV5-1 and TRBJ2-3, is KAGVTQTPRYLIKTRGQQVTLSCSPISGHRSVSWYQQTPGQGLQFLFEYFSETQRNKGNFPGRFSGRQFSNSRSEMNVSTLELGDSALYLCASSPRASSSTDTQYFGPGTRLTVL.

The CDR3 coding sequence is TGCAGCGGTACGACAGGGCGGTATGGCTACACCTTC. Translation: CSGTTGRYGYTF. The chain joins TRBV29-1 to TRBJ1-2; TRBD1 aligns across 7 bases. With V trimmed by 7 bases and J by 5 bases, 7 bases remained unmatched. Germline values: CDR1 SQVTM, CDR2 ANQGSEA. The CDR3 spans 12 residues.